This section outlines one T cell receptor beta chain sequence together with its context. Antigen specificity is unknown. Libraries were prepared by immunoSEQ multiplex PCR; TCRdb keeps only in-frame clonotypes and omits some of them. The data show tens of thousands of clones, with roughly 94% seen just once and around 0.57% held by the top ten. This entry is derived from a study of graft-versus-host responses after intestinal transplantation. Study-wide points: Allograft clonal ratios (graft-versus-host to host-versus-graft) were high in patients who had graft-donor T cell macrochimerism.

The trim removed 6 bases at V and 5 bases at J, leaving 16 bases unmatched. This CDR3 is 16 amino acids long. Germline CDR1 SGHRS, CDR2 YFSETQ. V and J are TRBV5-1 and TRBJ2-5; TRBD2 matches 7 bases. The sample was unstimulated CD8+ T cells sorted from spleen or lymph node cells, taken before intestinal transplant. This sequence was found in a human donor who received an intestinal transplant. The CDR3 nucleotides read TGCGCCAGCAAATGGGGGGTTGTGGGGACTACGGAGACCCAGTACTTC. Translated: CASKWGVVGTTETQYF.